This T cell receptor (beta chain) was recorded in a study of CD8 T cells in Susac syndrome. J gave up 3 bases and V 1 base, and 3 bases lay outside the gene matches. Germline V gives CDR1 SEHNR, CDR2 FQNEAQ (reference sequence). CDR3 length: 14 residues. CD8+ and CD4+ T cells taken from blood had their TCR beta sequenced. RNA in amounts of about 0.5 to 1 ug was reverse transcribed with random hexamers. Each CDR3 protein is one row after TCRdb ran MiXCR on the immunoSEQ multiplex PCR reads. This sample has 140,000 to 150,000 distinct CDR3 sequences, with approximately 93% found just once. The rearrangement joins TRBV7-9 to TRBJ2-7, with 7 bases matching TRBD1. The TCR originated in a human donor in good health. Material for sequencing was CD4+ T cells from PBMCs. The CDR3 protein is CASSLGTGLYEQYF. The CDR3 coding sequence is TGTGCCAGCAGCTTAGGGACAGGTCTCTACGAGCAGTACTTC.